This T cell receptor (beta chain) was retrieved from a study of OX40 agonist ivuxolimab in advanced cancers. On the study more broadly: Allowance was made for prior anti-PD-1, anti-PD-L1 or anti-CTLA-4 therapy, and about 40% had some. Study outcomes and limitations: No determination was made of the antigen specificity of the expanded peripheral T cells.

The data were produced by immunoSEQ multiplex PCR, yet TCRdb's version contains in-frame clones alone and is incomplete. The profile shows tens of thousands of clones, approximately 90% of them singletons. Remarks on this clone: Its target is unknown.

Trimming took 4 bases from V and 0 from J, leaving 12 bases between them. Germline CDR1 and CDR2: GTSNPN and SVGIG (reference sequence). The CDR3 sequence is 14 residues long. The sample was CD4+ or CD8+ T cells sorted from blood, taken in a trial of the OX40 agonist ivuxolimab. The sequence was collected from an adult with an advanced solid tumor such as melanoma, head and neck, liver or kidney cancer. V is TRBV30 and J is TRBJ1-2; no reliable D call. In DNA, the CDR3 is TGTGCCTGGACGCCGACGGCCGCTAACTATGGCTACACCTTC. It encodes CAWTPTAANYGYTF.